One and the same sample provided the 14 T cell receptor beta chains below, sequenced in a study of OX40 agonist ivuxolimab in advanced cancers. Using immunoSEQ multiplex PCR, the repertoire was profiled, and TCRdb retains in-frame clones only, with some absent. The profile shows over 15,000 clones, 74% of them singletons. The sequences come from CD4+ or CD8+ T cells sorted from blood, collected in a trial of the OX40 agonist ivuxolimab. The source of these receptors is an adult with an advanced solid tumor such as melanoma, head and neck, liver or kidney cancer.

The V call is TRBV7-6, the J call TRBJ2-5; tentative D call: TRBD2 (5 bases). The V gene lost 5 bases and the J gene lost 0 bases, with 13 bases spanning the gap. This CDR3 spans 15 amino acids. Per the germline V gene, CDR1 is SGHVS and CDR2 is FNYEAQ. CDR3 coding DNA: TGTGCCAGCAGCCCCCTTGGACTTAACCAAGAGACCCAGTACTTC. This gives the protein CASSPLGLNQETQYF.

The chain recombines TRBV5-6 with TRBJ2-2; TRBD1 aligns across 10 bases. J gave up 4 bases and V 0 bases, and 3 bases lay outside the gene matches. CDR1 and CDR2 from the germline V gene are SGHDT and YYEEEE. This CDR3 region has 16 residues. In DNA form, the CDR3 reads TGTGCCAGCAGCTTGGTTCGGACAGGGGGCACCGGGGAGCTGTTTTTT. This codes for CASSLVRTGGTGELFF.

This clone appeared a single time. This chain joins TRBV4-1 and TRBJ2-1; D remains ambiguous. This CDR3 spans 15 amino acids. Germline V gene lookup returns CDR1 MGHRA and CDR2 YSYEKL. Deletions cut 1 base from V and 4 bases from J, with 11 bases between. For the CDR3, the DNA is TGCGCCAGCAGCCAAGGGGTAGCCACTTACAATGAGCAGTTCTTC. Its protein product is CASSQGVATYNEQFF.

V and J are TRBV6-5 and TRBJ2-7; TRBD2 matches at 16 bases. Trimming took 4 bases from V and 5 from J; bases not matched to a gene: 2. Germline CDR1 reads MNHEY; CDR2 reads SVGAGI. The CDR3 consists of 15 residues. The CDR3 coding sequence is TGTGCCAGCAGTTCCGGGACTAGCGGGGGGGACGAGCAGTACTTC. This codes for CASSSGTSGGDEQYF.

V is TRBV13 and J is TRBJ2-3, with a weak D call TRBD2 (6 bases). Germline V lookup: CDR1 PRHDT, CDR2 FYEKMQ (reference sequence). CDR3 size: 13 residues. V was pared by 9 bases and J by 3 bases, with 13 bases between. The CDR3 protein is CASSGSSTDTQYF. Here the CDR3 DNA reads TGTGCCAGTTCCGGGAGTAGTACAGATACGCAGTATTTT.

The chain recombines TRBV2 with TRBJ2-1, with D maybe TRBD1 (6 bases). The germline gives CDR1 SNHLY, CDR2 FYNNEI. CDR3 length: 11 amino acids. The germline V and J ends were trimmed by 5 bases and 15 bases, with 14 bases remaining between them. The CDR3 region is CASSKQGVRFF. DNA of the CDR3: TGTGCCAGCAGTAAACAGGGAGTAAGGTTCTTC.

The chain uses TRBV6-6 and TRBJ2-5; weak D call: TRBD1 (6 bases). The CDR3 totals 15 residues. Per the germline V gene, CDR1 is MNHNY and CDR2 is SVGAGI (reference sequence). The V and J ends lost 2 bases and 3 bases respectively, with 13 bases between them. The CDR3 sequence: CASSYLGQYKETQYF. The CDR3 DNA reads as TGTGCCAGCAGTTACCTCGGACAGTATAAAGAGACCCAGTACTTC.

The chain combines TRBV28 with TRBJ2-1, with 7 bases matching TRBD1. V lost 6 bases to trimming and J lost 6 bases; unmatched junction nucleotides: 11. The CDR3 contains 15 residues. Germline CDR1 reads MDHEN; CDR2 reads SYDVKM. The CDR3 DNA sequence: TGTGCCAGCAGCCACGACAGGGCCCGGATCAATGAGCAGTTCTTC. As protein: CASSHDRARINEQFF.

The CDR3 sequence is CASSLDRLAAGHEQYF. In DNA, the CDR3 is TGTGCCAGCAGCTTGGATCGGCTAGCGGCGGGACACGAGCAGTACTTC. The chain is built from TRBV5-4 and TRBJ2-7; 7 bases are shared with TRBD2. CDR1 SGHNT and CDR2 YYREEE come from the germline V gene (reference sequence). The length of the CDR3 is 16 residues. The V gene end was trimmed by 0 bases and the J gene end by 5 bases; junction bases not matched to a gene: 11.

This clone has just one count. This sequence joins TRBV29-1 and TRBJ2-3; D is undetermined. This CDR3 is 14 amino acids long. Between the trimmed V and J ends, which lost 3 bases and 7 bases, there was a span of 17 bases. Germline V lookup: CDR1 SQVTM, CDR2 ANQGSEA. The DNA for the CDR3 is TGCAGCGTTGACTCGGATCATGATGTGTATACGCAGTATTTT. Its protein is CSVDSDHDVYTQYF.

The CDR3 DNA follows: TGTGCCAGCAGCGGACCCGGGACACTCTACGAGCAGTACTTC. This gives the protein CASSGPGTLYEQYF. The chain joins TRBV4-2 to TRBJ2-7; weak D call: TRBD1 (6 bases). The ends were cut back, 5 bases at V and 3 bases at J, with 14 bases in the middle. Germline CDR1 and CDR2: LGHNA and YNFKEQ. This CDR3 comprises 14 residues.

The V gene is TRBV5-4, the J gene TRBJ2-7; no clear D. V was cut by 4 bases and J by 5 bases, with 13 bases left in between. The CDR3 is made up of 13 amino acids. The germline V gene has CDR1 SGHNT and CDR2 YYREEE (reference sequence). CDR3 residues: CASSRADYNEQYF. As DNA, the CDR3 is TGTGCCAGCAGCCGAGCAGATTACAACGAGCAGTACTTC.

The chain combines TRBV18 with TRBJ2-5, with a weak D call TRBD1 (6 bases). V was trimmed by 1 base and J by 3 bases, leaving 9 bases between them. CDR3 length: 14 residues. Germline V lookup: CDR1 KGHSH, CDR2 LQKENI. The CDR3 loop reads CASSPRDKKETQYF. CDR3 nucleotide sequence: TGTGCCAGCTCACCACGGGACAAAAAAGAGACCCAGTACTTC.

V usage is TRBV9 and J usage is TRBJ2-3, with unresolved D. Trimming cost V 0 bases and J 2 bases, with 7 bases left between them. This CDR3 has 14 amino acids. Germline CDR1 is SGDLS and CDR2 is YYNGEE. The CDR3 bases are TGTGCCAGCAGCGTAGAAAGGAACACAGATACGCAGTATTTT. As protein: CASSVERNTDTQYF.